This T cell receptor (beta chain) was sequenced in a study of OX40 agonist ivuxolimab in advanced cancers. Findings of the study overall: Relative to CD4+ cells, CD8+ T cells on average had more expanded clones. The study observed clonal expansion of CD4+ and CD8+ blood T cells by week 6 at 0.1 to 3.0 mg/kg.

TCRdb's table, derived via immunoSEQ multiplex PCR, lists solely in-frame clones and lacks some. The data hold approximately 43,000 clones, with more than 75% observed a single time. Remarks on this clone: Its antigen remains unidentified.

In germline, CDR1 is SGHAT, CDR2 FQNNGV. The length of the CDR3 is 14 residues. The V gene lost 2 bases and the J gene lost 7 bases, with 12 bases spanning the gap. Exclusion applied to patients with autoimmune disease history or systemic immunosuppression. Sampling times: baseline, cycle 4 day 1, cycle 7 day 1. The chain recombines TRBV11-2 with TRBJ2-1; D gene ambiguous. This sequence was found in an adult with an advanced solid tumor such as melanoma, head and neck, liver or kidney cancer. This specimen consisted of CD4+ or CD8+ T cells sorted from blood, obtained in a trial of the OX40 agonist ivuxolimab. CDR3 residues: CASSLLVLGNEQFF. The CDR3 DNA sequence: TGTGCCAGCAGCTTACTTGTTCTGGGGAATGAGCAGTTCTTC.